A single sample gave rise to the 29 T cell receptor beta chains below, sequenced in a study of blood T cell repertoires in COVID-19. Some clones are missing from TCRdb's copy, which holds only in-frame ones; the method was immunoSEQ multiplex PCR. The table shows about 110,000 clones, with roughly 90% occurring only once. The specimen was peripheral blood. Receptors were obtained from a man aged 40-49 years with active or convalescent COVID-19.

This clone appeared a single time. The chain carries TRBV4-2 and TRBJ2-3, with D possibly TRBD1 on 6 matching bases. With 1 base removed from V and 3 bases from J, the gap between germline ends came to 14 bases. The CDR3 spans 16 residues. From germline, CDR1 is LGHNA and CDR2 YNFKEQ. This CDR3 reads CASSQGQAGFTDTQYF. In DNA, the CDR3 is TGTGCCAGCAGCCAAGGACAGGCCGGGTTTACAGATACGCAGTATTTT.

The chain has TRBV12-3 or TRBV12-4 and TRBJ1-2, with D perhaps matching TRBD1 (5 bases). CDR3 size: 11 residues. Trimming shortened V by 4 bases and J by 8 bases, and 8 bases separated the two germline ends. The CDR3 sequence is CASSSRAGYTF. The CDR3 DNA sequence: TGTGCCAGCAGTTCCAGGGCCGGCTACACCTTC.

This clone was observed a single time. This CDR3 reads CASSKGGTVMTEAFF. CDR3 DNA: TGTGCCAGCAGCAAGGGGGGGACGGTTATGACTGAAGCTTTCTTT. The V and J genes are TRBV14 and TRBJ1-1, with a tentative D call TRBD1 (6 bases). The CDR3 contains 15 residues. With 5 bases removed from V and 5 bases from J, the gap between germline ends came to 18 bases. Germline lookup yields CDR1 SGHDN and CDR2 FVKESK.

The rearrangement links TRBV5-1 to TRBJ2-7; weak D call: TRBD1 (8 bases). Deletions cut 2 bases from V and 5 bases from J, with 14 bases between. Germline CDR1 SGHRS, CDR2 YFSETQ. The length of the CDR3 is 14 residues. The CDR3 region is CASSLYRGGDEQYF. CDR3 bases: TGCGCCAGCAGCTTATACAGGGGGGGTGACGAGCAGTACTTC.

V and J are TRBV19 and TRBJ2-1, with D possibly being TRBD1 (6 bases). Trimming pared 2 bases from V and 5 bases from J, leaving 10 bases between. The CDR3 totals 14 residues. The germline V gene encodes CDR1 LNHDA and CDR2 SQIVND (reference sequence). CDR3 DNA: TGTGCCAGTAGTATACAGGGGTCCCACAATGAGCAGTTCTTC. Its protein product is CASSIQGSHNEQFF.

The chain has TRBV2 and TRBJ2-7; 8 nucleotides agree with TRBD2. CDR1 and CDR2 (germline): SNHLY, FYNNEI. V shed 6 bases, J shed 7 bases, and the junction held 11 bases outside the gene matches. The length of the CDR3 is 14 residues. CDR3: CASSPALAEGEQYF. The DNA of the CDR3 is TGTGCCAGCAGCCCTGCACTAGCGGAGGGGGAGCAGTACTTC. Filled out from reference TRBV2 and TRBJ2-7, the complete variable domain reads EPEVTQTPSHQVTQMGQEVILRCVPISNHLYFYWYRQILGQKVEFLVSFYNNEISEKSEIFDDQFSVERPDGSNFTLKIRSTKLEDSAMYFCASSPALAEGEQYFGPGTRLTVT.

The chain joins TRBV10-3 to TRBJ1-2; 8 bases agree with TRBD1. The trim removed 6 bases at V and 4 bases at J, leaving 4 bases unmatched. Per the germline V gene, CDR1 is ENHRY and CDR2 is SYGVKD. The CDR3 is 13 amino acids. In DNA form, the CDR3 reads TGTGCCATCAGCCTAGGGACAGGCTATGGCTACACCTTC. Amino acids: CAISLGTGYGYTF.

The chain combines TRBV6-7 with TRBJ2-5; no clear D. TRBV6-7 is annotated as an ORF whose role is uncertain. CDR3 length equals 9 residues. The germline V and J ends were trimmed by 7 bases and 6 bases, with 3 bases remaining between them. The CDR3 DNA reads TGTGCCAGCACTAAGACCCAGTACTTC. Translating it yields CASTKTQYF.

Only one count was recorded for this clone. This chain joins TRBV28 and TRBJ2-3; TRBD1 aligns across 7 bases. Germline V lookup: CDR1 MDHEN, CDR2 SYDVKM. The CDR3 runs to 13 residues. The J segment lost 2 bases and the V segment lost 6 bases, leaving 2 bases of the junction unmatched. CDR3 sequence (DNA): TGTGCCAGCAGCGACAGGGCCACAGATACGCAGTATTTT. Protein product: CASSDRATDTQYF.

The chain has TRBV12-3 or TRBV12-4 and TRBJ1-3; D might be TRBD1 (6 bases). The V end lost 6 bases, the J end lost 6 bases, and 12 bases lay between the germline ends. The CDR3 runs to 13 residues. The CDR3 DNA follows: TGTGCCAGCAGCCCGGACAGCGCAAACACCATATATTTT. The encoded protein is CASSPDSANTIYF.

This clone was detected only once. The rearrangement links TRBV27 to TRBJ2-7; 10 nucleotides match TRBD2. The V and J ends lost 5 bases and 6 bases, in that order; junction bases with no gene match: 13. Looked up from germline, CDR1 is MNHEY and CDR2 is SMNVEV (reference sequence). CDR3 length: 16 amino acids. Written as DNA, the CDR3 is TGTGCCAGCAGTACTGCAAGGCTAGCGGGAGCCGGCGAGCAGTACTTC. As protein: CASSTARLAGAGEQYF.

V is TRBV7-6 and J is TRBJ1-1; a possible D gene is TRBD1 (5 bases). CDR1 and CDR2 (germline): SGHVS, FNYEAQ. V lost 6 bases to trimming and J lost 4 bases, with 12 bases between them. The length of the CDR3 is 13 residues. CDR3 nucleotides: TGTGCCAGCAGGCCGATGGGGGGCACTGAAGCTTTCTTT. As protein: CASRPMGGTEAFF. Based on the CDR3 plus reference TRBV7-6 and TRBJ1-1, the full variable domain is GAGVSQSPRYKVTKRGQDVALRCDPISGHVSLYWYRQALGQGPEFLTYFNYEAQQDKSGLPNDRFSAERPEGSISTLTIQRTEQRDSAMYRCASRPMGGTEAFFGQGTRLTVV.

This sequence joins TRBV5-1 and TRBJ2-1; TRBD2 might be the D (7 bases). V lost 2 bases and J 7 bases, leaving 13 bases between the germline ends. Germline loops: CDR1 SGHRS, CDR2 YFSETQ. The CDR3 consists of 14 residues. The CDR3 DNA follows: TGCGCCAGCAGCTTTGGGGGGGGCGAAAATGAGCAGTTCTTC. Its protein product is CASSFGGGENEQFF.

V and J are TRBV4-3 and TRBJ2-1; the D gene is possibly TRBD2 (6 bases). The CDR3 has 14 residues. Per germline, CDR1 LGHNA and CDR2 YSLEER. Deletions cut 6 bases from V and 0 bases from J, with 9 bases between. This CDR3 reads CASSRRDSYNEQFF. The CDR3, as DNA: TGCGCCAGCAGTAGGCGGGACTCCTACAATGAGCAGTTCTTC.

V and J are TRBV7-9 and TRBJ1-1; D is perhaps TRBD1 (5 bases). CDR3 size: 15 residues. Germline CDR1 SEHNR, CDR2 FQNEAQ (reference sequence). V was trimmed by 2 bases and J by 1 base, leaving 11 bases between them. CDR3 loop: CASSLSSQGNTEAFF. The CDR3 nucleotides are TGTGCCAGCAGCTTATCCAGCCAGGGGAACACTGAAGCTTTCTTT.

This chain joins TRBV9 and TRBJ1-3, with 9 bases aligning to TRBD1. The trim removed 4 bases at V and 4 bases at J, leaving 6 bases unmatched. This CDR3 spans 15 amino acids. The germline gives CDR1 SGDLS, CDR2 YYNGEE. CDR3 protein: CASSPLGQGGNTIYF. CDR3 coding DNA: TGTGCCAGCAGCCCACTGGGACAGGGAGGAAACACCATATATTTT. Combining the CDR3 with reference TRBV9 and TRBJ1-3 gives the whole variable domain DSGVTQTPKHLITATGQRVTLRCSPRSGDLSVYWYQQSLDQGLQFLIQYYNGEERAKGNILERFSAQQFPDLHSELNLSSLELGDSALYFCASSPLGQGGNTIYFGEGSWLTVV.

The gene calls are TRBV6-2 or TRBV6-3 and TRBJ2-5; TRBD2 matches 16 bases. Germline V gene data show CDR1 as MNHEY and CDR2 as SVGEGT. Unmatched junction bases numbered 7, after V lost 4 bases and J lost 2 bases. The CDR3 has 18 residues. CDR3 nucleotides: TGTGCCAGCAGTTCGGGACTAGCGGGAGGGGGAGAACAAGAGACCCAGTACTTC. Protein product: CASSSGLAGGGEQETQYF.

The chain combines TRBV7-9 with TRBJ1-1; D remains ambiguous. The germline V gene encodes CDR1 SEHNR and CDR2 FQNEAQ (reference sequence). CDR3 length equals 11 residues. Trimming removed 2 bases from V and 5 bases from J, with 3 bases in between. DNA for the CDR3: TGTGCCAGCAGCTTATATACTGAAGCTTTCTTT. This sequence encodes CASSLYTEAFF.

The V gene is TRBV27, the J gene TRBJ2-7; 7 positions match TRBD2. Germline CDR1 and CDR2: MNHEY and SMNVEV (reference sequence). The CDR3 is 15 residues long. V lost 0 bases to trimming and J lost 2 bases; unmatched junction nucleotides: 4. The CDR3 spells CASSLSSGQTYEQYF. CDR3 in DNA: TGTGCCAGCAGTTTATCTAGCGGGCAAACCTACGAGCAGTACTTC.

V usage is TRBV18 and J usage is TRBJ2-1; 8 bases map to TRBD2. With 6 bases clipped from V and 9 bases from J, the junction kept 19 bases outside the gene matches. Germline assignment: CDR1 KGHSH and CDR2 LQKENI. This CDR3 region has 17 residues. The CDR3 DNA is TGTGCCAGCTCCCCCAGACGGGGGGGCGCCGCACTTGGTGAGCAGTTCTTC. Translating it yields CASSPRRGGAALGEQFF.

This clone was detected only once. CDR3 nucleotide sequence: TGTGCCAGCAGCTCGAGAGGGGGAGGGCTTACCGGGGAGCTGTTTTTT. This translates into CASSSRGGGLTGELFF. The chain has TRBV7-9 and TRBJ2-2; maybe TRBD2 (7 bases). The CDR3 totals 16 residues. CDR1 is SEHNR, CDR2 FQNEAQ, per germline (reference sequence). V was shortened by 4 bases and J by 5 bases, with 17 bases between the two germline ends. Using reference TRBV7-9 and TRBJ2-2 for the parts outside the CDR3, the full variable domain is DTGVSQNPRHKITKRGQNVTFRCDPISEHNRLYWYRQTLGQGPEFLTYFQNEAQLEKSRLLSDRFSAERPKGSFSTLEIQRTEQGDSAMYLCASSSRGGGLTGELFFGEGSRLTVL.

The chain has TRBV6-5 and TRBJ2-7; 7 bases match TRBD1. From germline, CDR1 is MNHEY and CDR2 SVGAGI. The CDR3 runs to 15 residues. J gave up 6 bases and V 6 bases, and 14 bases lay outside the gene matches. This CDR3 is CASRRARGLLGEQYF. The CDR3 coding sequence is TGTGCCAGCAGGCGAGCTAGGGGGCTTTTGGGCGAGCAGTACTTC.

The chain recombines TRBV7-2 with TRBJ2-1; D not certain. The CDR3 loop spans 14 amino acids. The V end was cut by 5 bases, the J end by 9 bases, with 17 bases between. Germline CDR1 SGHTA, CDR2 FQGNSA. In DNA, the CDR3 is TGTGCCAGCAGCCCAAACCCCCGTCCAGTTGAGCAGTTCTTC. The encoded protein is CASSPNPRPVEQFF.

The V and J genes are TRBV10-3 and TRBJ2-5; 7 bases are a match to TRBD2. Germline V gives CDR1 ENHRY, CDR2 SYGVKD. The V gene end was trimmed by 9 bases and the J gene end by 5 bases; junction bases not matched to a gene: 12. This CDR3 region has 14 residues. CDR3 coding DNA: TGTGCCATGGGGCCGGGGGGAGCCCGGGAGACCCAGTACTTC. Translation: CAMGPGGARETQYF.

The V and J genes are TRBV27 and TRBJ2-2; possible D gene TRBD2, 6 bases. The germline V gene encodes CDR1 MNHEY and CDR2 SMNVEV (reference sequence). The CDR3 is 18 amino acids. V lost 5 bases, J lost 2 bases, and 21 bases lay in between. CDR3 sequence (DNA): TGTGCCAGCAGTGGCCTGCGGGACGGAGGCCCCAACACCGGGGAGCTGTTTTTT. Encoded protein: CASSGLRDGGPNTGELFF.

This sequence joins TRBV28 and TRBJ2-3; TRBD1 agrees at 7 bases. This CDR3 region has 14 residues. The germline V gene has CDR1 MDHEN and CDR2 SYDVKM. J gave up 1 base and V 7 bases, and 5 bases lay outside the gene matches. The CDR3 DNA reads TGTGCCAGCAATCAACAGGGGCGCACAGATACGCAGTATTTT. Its protein is CASNQQGRTDTQYF.

The chain couples TRBV19 to TRBJ2-1; 9 bases match TRBD2. CDR3 length: 13 amino acids. V lost 8 bases and J lost 7; bases outside the gene matches: 6. Germline V gene data show CDR1 as LNHDA and CDR2 as SQIVND (reference sequence). The CDR3 DNA follows: TGTGCCAGTGGAGCGGGAGGACATAATGAGCAGTTCTTC. Its translation: CASGAGGHNEQFF.

This chain joins TRBV4-3 and TRBJ1-2; no clear D gene. V was trimmed by 4 bases and J by 3 bases, leaving 12 bases between them. Per germline, CDR1 LGHNA and CDR2 YSLEER. The CDR3 sequence is 14 residues long. The CDR3 nucleotides read TGCGCCAGCAGCCCTGGCACGTCCTACTATGGCTACACCTTC. Translating it yields CASSPGTSYYGYTF.

Here the CDR3 DNA reads TGCGCCAGCAGCTTTGGAGACTCTGGGGCCAACGTCCTGACTTTC. Amino acids: CASSFGDSGANVLTF. V and J are TRBV5-1 and TRBJ2-6; D is undetermined. There are 15 residues in the CDR3. With 2 bases removed from V and 0 bases from J, the gap between germline ends came to 6 bases. CDR1 is SGHRS, CDR2 YFSETQ, per germline.